Sequencing of this TCR beta chain was carried out in a study of T cells in Graves' hyperthyroidism and ophthalmopathy. The CDR3 regions of TCR beta were amplified from RNA transcripts. HTBI primers drove first-round RT-PCR of the TCR CDR3. TCRdb reprocessed the multiplex PCR reads via MiXCR and lists one record per CDR3 protein. The sample consists of approximately 200,000 distinct CDR3 sequences, approximately 16% of them appearing once. In its sample, this clonotype was seen many times. Germline CDR1 MNHEY, CDR2 SMNVEV (reference sequence). V lost 3 bases and J lost 6, with 11 bases in between. This CDR3 is 13 amino acids long.

The genes are TRBV27 and TRBJ1-2; tentatively, D is TRBD1 (5 bases). The sequence was collected from a man in his forties with Graves' hyperthyroidism. Sequencing input: blood. CDR3 bases: TGTGCCAGCAGTTTCAGAAGGGGAGATGGCTACACCTTC. Protein sequence: CASSFRRGDGYTF.